This T cell receptor beta chain is from a study of cytomegalovirus exposure and HLA in healthy donors (dated by TCRdb to the late 2010s). Notes on the research overall: According to an earlier analysis of a few hundred of the donors, 200 million or so T cells yielded 90 million to 130 million unique TCR beta sequences and around 300 Gb of sequence data. An early release that covered roughly 600 HLA-typed donors contained about 300 gigabases of sequencing data and approximately 85 million unique TCR sequences. Among the approximately 400 genotyped donors, around 81% belonged to the genetic ancestry cluster associated with self-reported Caucasian donors. The study aimed to test whether signatures of past pathogen exposure could be identified by cataloging public T cell receptors. Using immunosequencing, the study profiled T cell repertoires from about 610 subjects and related those repertoires to cytomegalovirus serostatus. In addition to the first cohort of about 650 subjects, a separate validation cohort of some 120 different subjects was used. The study combined high-throughput TCR immunosequencing, statistical association of individual TCRs with disease status, and machine learning to predict cytomegalovirus infection status. To study patterns of TCR occurrence, a later analysis re-analyzed previously published TCR beta repertoires from 500 to 850 donors and added high-resolution HLA genotyping. Rather than using new phenotypic data, the later analysis identified candidate immune exposures from TCR beta sequences and from how often those sequences occurred across donors. An earlier analysis of some 600 of the donors applied high-throughput TCR beta sequencing to assess whether each TCR beta V gene segment acted as functional or pseudogenic. Alongside the repertoire data, information on donor age, sex, ethnicity and CMV serostatus was compiled. Genome-wide SNP genotypes for about 55% of the roughly 670 donors were used in a later genetic analysis, which treated that subset as a discovery cohort. Every repertoire in the discovery cohort had been generated on one and the same sequencing platform. HLA typing covered class I and class II loci at four-digit resolution. Typing coverage differed by locus: A, B, C, DRB1 and DQB1 were typed in about 620-630 donors, DQA1 in 522, DPA1 in around 610, and DPB1 in roughly 470. Four or five DR-DQ haplotypes were treated as single units for association and clustering because of strong linkage in the cohort. Across under 500 genotyped donors of the cohort, an average of approximately 220,000 unique TCR beta nucleotide sequences per donor were sequenced, and 15% to 20% of those sequences were non-productive.

The cohort consisted of 650 to 850 healthy bone marrow donors. Cohort members were all nominally healthy when sampled, although unrecorded immune exposures were likely present. The donor tested CMV seronegative, placing the donor among the 300 to 450 seronegative members of the cohort. Each donor provided a peripheral blood sample, and peripheral blood mononuclear cells were used for TCR beta sequencing. Genomic DNA was extracted from the blood cell samples with the Qiagen DNeasy Blood Extraction Kit. Paper-wide results and their limitations: While some public TCRs were present in many individuals, most TCR sequences turned up only very rarely across donors. Linkage disequilibrium might explain the correlated functional status among segregating V segments, but an unknown experimental factor could not be excluded. A further reported finding was that TCR beta sequences accurately predicted the HLA-A and HLA-B alleles for most subjects in the first cohort. A group of highly shared sequence variants was considered likely to be a technical artifact of the sequencing pipeline. In a later analysis, about 17,000 TCR beta sequences were associated with specific HLA alleles at a false discovery rate of 0.05. Immune exposure information for the cohort was limited to CMV serostatus. The authors suggested that the approach could potentially be generalized to other disease states and immunological phenotypes. A total of 150 or so TCR beta chains were listed by the study as associated with cytomegalovirus. According to a later genetic analysis, donors in an Asian-associated ancestry cluster had fewer N-insertions in productive TCRs than the approximately 710-donor mean. A later genetic analysis associated a missense DCLRE1C variant with V-gene and J-gene trimming of TCR beta chains, and an independent cohort replicated the association. In a later analysis, most CMV-associated TCR beta chains were found to appear HLA-restricted, with HLA associations seemingly driven largely by CMV exposure. Because counts were too low, about 17 rarely observed V segments, including chromosome 9 orphons, were excluded from the earlier analysis of several hundred of the donors. A later analysis reported that several top co-occurrence clusters appeared linked to parvovirus B19, influenza, CMV and Epstein-Barr virus. Because HLA typing was unavailable for some donors at each locus, only the typed subset was used in association tests. In vitro tests confirmed that a few of the cytomegalovirus-associated TCR beta chains recognize cytomegalovirus antigens. Presence/absence analyses assumed roughly uniform sequencing depth across donors, an assumption that may not hold. When HLA alleles, especially DR and DQ, strongly co-occurred, TCR associations were difficult to assign to individual alleles. Some IMGT-functional V segments, including TRBV6-2 and TRBV6-3, could not be distinguished by the 87-base-pair reads and were therefore excluded. Only TCR beta chains were sequenced in this cohort, and the absence of alpha or paired-chain data limited detectable features. In a later analysis, the rate of TCR association differed among HLA loci, with DRB1 alleles having the most associated TCRs and HLA-C alleles having the fewest. The classifier was reported to diagnose cytomegalovirus status with high specificity and sensitivity in both the original cohort and the validation cohort. Broadly in line with IMGT annotations, most TCR beta V segments showed up in productive rearrangements about 87% or about 30% of the time in an earlier analysis of 450 to 600 of the donors. In a later analysis, HLA-associated TCR beta chains were found to be more clonally expanded and to have lower generation probabilities than equally common non-associated chains.

Counted from cysteine to phenylalanine, this CDR3 has 18 amino acids. CDR3 DNA only is kept here, 54 bases in frame from base 1. As encoded in the germline V gene, CDR1 is SGDLS while CDR2 is YYNGEE. Trimming at the junction amounts to 4 bases on V and 0 bases on J, and the germline ends lie 22 bases apart. Remarks on this clone: Which antigen it targets is not known. The record has no base qualities; no much larger clone is one base away.

Library preparation employed the immunoSEQ multiplex PCR assay. For the multiplex PCR, a mixture combining 60 forward primers for TCR Vbeta segments and 13 reverse primers for TCR Jbeta segments was used. The CDR3 region of rearranged TCR beta genes was amplified from genomic DNA by a multiplex PCR assay. The amplified TCR beta libraries were sequenced on the Illumina HiSeq System as 87-base-pair reads. In the paper's pipeline: A later analysis counted about 82 million unique TCR beta chains across the 666 repertoires, and some 12 million of these chains were shared by at least two donors. Raw reads were error-corrected and collapsed into unique sequences by a nearest-neighbor algorithm in which closely related sequences were merged to remove PCR and sequencing errors. Alignment of CDR3 sequences to IMGT reference sequences was used to assign V, D and J gene segments. For a sequence to be retained, a match of at least six nucleotides to both a V gene segment and a J gene segment was required. Rearrangements were called productive when the CDR3 lacked stop codons and stayed in frame with V and J; all others were non-productive. CDR3 was defined by IMGT convention, running from the second conserved V-encoded cysteine to the conserved J-encoded phenylalanine. In an earlier analysis of around 640 of the donors, sequences lacking an unambiguous match to a single V gene segment were excluded. An earlier analysis of 587 of the donors classified V segments as functional when productive rearrangements were above 56.7% and as segregating when the standard deviation between donors was above 5%. A statistical classification framework was developed to diagnose cytomegalovirus status using the catalog of TCR beta chain sequences. A later analysis assigned V and J genes by comparing TCR nucleotide sequences with IMGT/GENE-DB human TR gene sequences. Using the TCRdist pipeline, a later analysis assigned CDR3 sequences along with most-parsimonious VDJ recombination scenarios. In a later analysis, each TCR beta chain was defined by its CDR3 amino acid sequence together with its V-gene family, and reads without a unique V-gene family were excluded. As a way to deal with suspected cross-contamination and a sequencing artifact, a later analysis dropped 592 nucleotide sequences that were highly shared and had low generation probability. In a later analysis, a clonal expansion index was calculated for each public chain from normalized within-repertoire ranks of inferred template counts. In a later analysis, generation probabilities were computed with a VDJ recombination model fitted to out-of-frame rearrangements, and the resulting probabilities were checked against IGoR. In a later analysis, TCR-TCR, TCR-HLA and TCR-CMV co-occurrence was scored with hypergeometric tests, and a repertoire-size bias correction was applied to TCR pairs. In a later analysis, false discovery rates were estimated by permuting HLA or CMV assignments 20 times. In a later analysis, co-occurring TCRs were grouped with DBSCAN, and TCRdist sequence similarity was added when clustering was performed within HLA-allele-positive subsets. Repertoires with fewer than 30,000 or more than 120,000 public chains were left out of co-occurrence clustering, as were several repertoires with anomalous nucleotide sharing. The immuneACCESS repertoire file appears here via TCRdb, limited to in-frame rearrangements. These files lack a portion of the clones; in checked studies, under half of the deficit traces to unresolved V genes, and the cause of the others is not known. The DNA was the basis for D and trimming; V, J and clone size are from that table. In all, the sample holds around 150,000 clones, and roughly three quarters of those were seen once. The ten largest make up roughly 4.9% of the sample.

Recombination linked TRBV9 to TRBJ1-1; D gene: possibly TRBD1, on 5 matching bases. Sequenced input: PBMCs. The receptor comes from a woman aged 50 to 60 in good health and CMV-seronegative. The CDR3 has the sequence CASSPQLQAQGMNTEAFF. The nucleotide sequence reads TGTGCCAGCAGCCCCCAGTTACAGGCGCAAGGGATGAACACTGAAGCTTTCTTT.